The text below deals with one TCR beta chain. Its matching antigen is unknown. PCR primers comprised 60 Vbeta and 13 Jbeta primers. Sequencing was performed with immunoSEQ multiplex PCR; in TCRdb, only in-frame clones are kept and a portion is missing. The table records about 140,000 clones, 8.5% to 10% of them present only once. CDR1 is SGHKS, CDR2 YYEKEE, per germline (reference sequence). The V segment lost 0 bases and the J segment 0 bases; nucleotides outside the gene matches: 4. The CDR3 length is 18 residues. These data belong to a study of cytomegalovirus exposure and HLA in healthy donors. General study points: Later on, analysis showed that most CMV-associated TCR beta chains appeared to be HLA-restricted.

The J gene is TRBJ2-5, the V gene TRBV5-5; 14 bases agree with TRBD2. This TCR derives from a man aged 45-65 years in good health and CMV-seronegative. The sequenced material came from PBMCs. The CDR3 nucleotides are TGTGCCAGCAGCTTGGCGCCGACTAGCGGGGGGGACCAAGAGACCCAGTACTTC. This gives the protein CASSLAPTSGGDQETQYF.